This T cell receptor beta chain comes out of a study of shared clonotypes between healthy human individuals. Findings and limits, study-wide: Naive subsets, compared against memory subsets, generally had larger estimated richness values. Non-shared clonotypes were found to have lower generation probabilities than the clonotypes that were shared by all four of the sorted-subset donors.

This clone was recorded once. Its matching antigen is unknown. Terminally differentiated effector memory CD45RA+ cells were excluded from the naive CD8 cells, which were CD45RO-negative and positively selected for CCR7. V lost 1 base and J lost 5, with 10 bases in between. The CDR3 length is 13 residues. Germline assignment: CDR1 SGHNT and CDR2 YYREEE (reference sequence). The input for sorted-subset replicate PCRs was approximately 190 ng DNA, 30,000 or so T cell genomes. Generated by immunoSEQ multiplex PCR, the TCRdb table keeps only in-frame clones and is missing some. The sample shows roughly 2,000,000 clones, approximately 94% of them seen only once.

What was sequenced was naive CD8+ T cells sorted from blood. The rearrangement uses TRBV5-4 and TRBJ2-7; D is possibly TRBD2 (5 bases). The source of this sequence is a man between 18 and 29 years old in good health. The CDR3 here is CASSLHEEDEQYF. CDR3 coding DNA: TGTGCCAGCAGCTTGCATGAGGAGGACGAGCAGTACTTC.